This TCR beta chain was found in a study of regulatory T cells in long-lasting Graves disease. Time point in this sample: newly diagnosed GD, antithyroid drugs for less than 3 months. The TCR library was prepared using RNA isolated from PBMCs. In regard to this clonotype: A read error likely explains this, since a far larger clone differs by one base.

To make TCR beta libraries, researchers used iRepertoire HTBI primers and Arm-PCR of CDR3 regions. TCRdb processed the multiplex PCR reads anew with MiXCR; each CDR3 protein has one entry. The sample lists about 430,000 distinct CDR3 sequences, approximately 15% seen once, with about 8.3% in the top ten. Per germline, CDR1 SNHLY and CDR2 FYNNEI. This CDR3 has 13 residues. The sample was also reused in another study, on T cells in Graves' hyperthyroidism and ophthalmopathy.

This rearrangement joins TRBV2 to TRBJ1-1; possible D gene TRBD1, 5 bases. This TCR was recovered from a woman aged 35 to 49 with Graves disease. The sequencing used peripheral blood mononuclear cells (PBMCs), collected at new diagnosis, from a patient treated with antithyroid drugs. The CDR3 sequence: CASSEGLAQGGFF. The CDR3 nucleotides are TGTGCCAGCAGTGAGGGGCTAGCGCAAGGAGGGTTCTTC.